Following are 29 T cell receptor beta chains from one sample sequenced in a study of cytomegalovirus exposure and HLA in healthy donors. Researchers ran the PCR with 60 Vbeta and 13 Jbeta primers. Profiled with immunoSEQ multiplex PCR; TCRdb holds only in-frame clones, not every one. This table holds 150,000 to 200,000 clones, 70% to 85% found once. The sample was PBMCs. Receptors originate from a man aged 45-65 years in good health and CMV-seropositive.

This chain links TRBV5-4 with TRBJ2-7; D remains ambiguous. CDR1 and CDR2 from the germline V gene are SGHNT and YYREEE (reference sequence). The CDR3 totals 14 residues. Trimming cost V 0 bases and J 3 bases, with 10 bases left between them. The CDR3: CASSLASDDYEQYV. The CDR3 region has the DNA TGTGCCAGCAGCTTGGCTTCCGACGACTACGAGCAGTACGTC.

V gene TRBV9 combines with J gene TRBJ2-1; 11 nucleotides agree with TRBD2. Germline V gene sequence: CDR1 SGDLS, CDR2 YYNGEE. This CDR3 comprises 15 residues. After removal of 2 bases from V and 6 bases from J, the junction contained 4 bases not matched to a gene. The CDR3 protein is CASSVSGLAGNEQFF. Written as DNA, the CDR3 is TGTGCCAGCAGCGTCTCTGGACTAGCGGGCAATGAGCAGTTCTTC.

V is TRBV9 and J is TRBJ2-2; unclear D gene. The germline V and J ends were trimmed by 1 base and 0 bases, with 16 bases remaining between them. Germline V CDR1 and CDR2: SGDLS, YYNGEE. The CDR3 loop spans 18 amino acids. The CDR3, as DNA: TGTGCCAGCAGCGTAACCCTCGGTACCGATCCGAACACCGGGGAGCTGTTTTTT. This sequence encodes CASSVTLGTDPNTGELFF.

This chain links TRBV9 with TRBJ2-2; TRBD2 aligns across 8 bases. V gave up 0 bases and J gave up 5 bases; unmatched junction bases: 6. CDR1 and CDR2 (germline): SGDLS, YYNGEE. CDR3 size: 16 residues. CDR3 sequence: CASSVATGGATGELFF. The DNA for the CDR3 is TGTGCCAGCAGCGTAGCTACCGGGGGGGCGACCGGGGAGCTGTTTTTT. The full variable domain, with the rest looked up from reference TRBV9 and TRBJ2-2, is DSGVTQTPKHLITATGQRVTLRCSPRSGDLSVYWYQQSLDQGLQFLIQYYNGEERAKGNILERFSAQQFPDLHSELNLSSLELGDSALYFCASSVATGGATGELFFGEGSRLTVL.

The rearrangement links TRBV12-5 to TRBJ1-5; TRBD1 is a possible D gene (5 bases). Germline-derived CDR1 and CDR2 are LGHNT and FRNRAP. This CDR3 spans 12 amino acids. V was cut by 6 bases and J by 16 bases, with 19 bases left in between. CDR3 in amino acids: CASGPAGTRLHF. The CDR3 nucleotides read TGTGCTAGTGGCCCGGCCGGGACTCGGTTACATTTT.

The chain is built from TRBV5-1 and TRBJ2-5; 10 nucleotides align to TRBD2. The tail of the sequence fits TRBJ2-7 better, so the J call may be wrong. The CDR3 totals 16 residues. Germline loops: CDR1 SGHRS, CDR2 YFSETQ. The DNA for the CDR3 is TGCGCCAGCAGCTTGGAAGCGGGGGGGCCGGAGTACGAGCAGTACTTC. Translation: CASSLEAGGPEYEQYF.

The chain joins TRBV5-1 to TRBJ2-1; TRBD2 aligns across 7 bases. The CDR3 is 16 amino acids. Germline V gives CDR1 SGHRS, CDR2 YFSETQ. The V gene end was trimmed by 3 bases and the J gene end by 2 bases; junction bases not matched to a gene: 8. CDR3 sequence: CASSSSLAPTYNEQFF. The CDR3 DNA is TGCGCCAGCAGCTCTTCACTAGCGCCCACCTACAATGAGCAGTTCTTC.

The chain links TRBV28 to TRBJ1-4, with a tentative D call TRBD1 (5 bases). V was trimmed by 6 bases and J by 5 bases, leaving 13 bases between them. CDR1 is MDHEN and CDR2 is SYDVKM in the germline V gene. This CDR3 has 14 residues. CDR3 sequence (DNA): TGTGCCAGCAGCCCTGGGGGGAAGAATGAAAAACTGTTTTTT. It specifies CASSPGGKNEKLFF.

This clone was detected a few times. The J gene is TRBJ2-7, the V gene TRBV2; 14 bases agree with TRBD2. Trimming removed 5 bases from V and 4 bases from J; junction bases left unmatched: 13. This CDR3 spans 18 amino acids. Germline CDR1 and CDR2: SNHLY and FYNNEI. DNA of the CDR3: TGTGCCAGCAGTAACCGGGGGGGACTAGCGGGAGAATCGTACGAGCAGTACGTC. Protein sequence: CASSNRGGLAGESYEQYV.

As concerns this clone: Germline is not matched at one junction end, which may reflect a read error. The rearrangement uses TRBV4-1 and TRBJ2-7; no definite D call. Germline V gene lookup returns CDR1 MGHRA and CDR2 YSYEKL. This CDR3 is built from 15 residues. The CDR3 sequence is CASSPRGEFAYEQYF. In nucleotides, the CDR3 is TGTGCCAGCAGCCCAAGAGGCGAGTTTGCCTACGAGCAGTACTTC.

The CDR3 DNA follows: TGTGCCAGCAGTTTCGGAGGGAGGGGGGGCGAGCAGTACGTC. Amino acid sequence: CASSFGGRGGEQYV. The chain recombines TRBV27 with TRBJ2-7, with D perhaps matching TRBD2 (7 bases). The CDR3 loop spans 14 amino acids. Trimming removed 3 bases at V and 6 bases at J, with 15 bases between. Germline loops: CDR1 MNHEY, CDR2 SMNVEV (reference sequence).

CDR3 amino acids: CASGLATTTGSYGYTF. DNA of the CDR3: TGTGCTAGTGGTTTGGCGACCACCACAGGGAGCTATGGCTACACCTTC. The V and J genes are TRBV12-5 and TRBJ1-2; possible D gene TRBD1, 6 bases. The length of the CDR3 is 16 residues. Deletions cut 1 base from V and 4 bases from J, with 16 bases between. CDR1 is LGHNT, CDR2 FRNRAP, per germline.

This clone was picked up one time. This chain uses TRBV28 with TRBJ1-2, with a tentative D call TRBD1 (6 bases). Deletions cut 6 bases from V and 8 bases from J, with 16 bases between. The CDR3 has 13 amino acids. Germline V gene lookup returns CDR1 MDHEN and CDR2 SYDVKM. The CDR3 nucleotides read TGTGCCAGCAGGCCGACAGGCGCGCTGGGCTACACCTTC. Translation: CASRPTGALGYTF.

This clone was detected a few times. The CDR3 coding sequence is TGTGCCAGCCGGGAGGGGCAGTGGAGCAATCAGCCCCAGCATTTT. Translation gives CASREGQWSNQPQHF. This sequence joins TRBV2 and TRBJ1-5; D might be TRBD1 (5 bases). This CDR3 comprises 15 residues. Trimming removed 8 bases at V and 1 base at J, with 15 bases between. Germline assignment: CDR1 SNHLY and CDR2 FYNNEI.

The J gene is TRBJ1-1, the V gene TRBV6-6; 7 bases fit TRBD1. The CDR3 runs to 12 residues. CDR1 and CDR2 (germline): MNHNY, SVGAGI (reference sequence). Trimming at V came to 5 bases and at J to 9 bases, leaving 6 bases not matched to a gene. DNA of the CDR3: TGTGCCAGCAGTCCCGGGACAGCAAAAGCTTTCTTT. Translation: CASSPGTAKAFF.

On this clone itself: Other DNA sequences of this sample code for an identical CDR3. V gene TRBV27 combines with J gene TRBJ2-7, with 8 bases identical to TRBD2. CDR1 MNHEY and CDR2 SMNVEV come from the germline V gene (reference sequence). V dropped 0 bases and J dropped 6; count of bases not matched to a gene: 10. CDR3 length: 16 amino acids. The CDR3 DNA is TGTGCCAGCAGTTTATCCGGACGGGGGGGCAACGGCGAGCAGTACTTC. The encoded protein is CASSLSGRGGNGEQYF.

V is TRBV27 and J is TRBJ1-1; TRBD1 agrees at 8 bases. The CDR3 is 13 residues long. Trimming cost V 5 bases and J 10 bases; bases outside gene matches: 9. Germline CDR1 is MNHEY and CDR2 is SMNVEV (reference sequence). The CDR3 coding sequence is TGTGCCAGCAGTGCCGACAGGGGCGGAGTAGCTTTCTTT. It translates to CASSADRGGVAFF.

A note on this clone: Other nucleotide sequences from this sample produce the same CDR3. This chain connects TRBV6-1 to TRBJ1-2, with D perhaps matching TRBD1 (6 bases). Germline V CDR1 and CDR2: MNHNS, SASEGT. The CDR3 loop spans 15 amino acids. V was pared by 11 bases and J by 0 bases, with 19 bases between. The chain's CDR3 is CAVHDGTPSNYGYTF. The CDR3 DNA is TGTGCCGTACATGACGGGACACCGTCTAACTATGGCTACACCTTC.

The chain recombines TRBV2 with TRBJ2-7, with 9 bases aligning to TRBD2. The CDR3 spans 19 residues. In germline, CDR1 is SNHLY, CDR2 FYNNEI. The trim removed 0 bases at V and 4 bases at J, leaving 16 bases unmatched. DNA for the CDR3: TGTGCCAGCAGTGAAGCGGCCGGGACTAGCCCGACTTCGCTTTACGAGCAGTACGTC. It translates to CASSEAAGTSPTSLYEQYV.

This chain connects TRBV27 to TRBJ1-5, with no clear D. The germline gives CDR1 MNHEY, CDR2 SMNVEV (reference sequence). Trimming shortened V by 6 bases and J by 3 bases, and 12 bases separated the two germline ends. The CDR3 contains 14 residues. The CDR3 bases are TGTGCCAGCAGCCTATTTGGAGACAATCAGCCCCAGCATTTT. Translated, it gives CASSLFGDNQPQHF.

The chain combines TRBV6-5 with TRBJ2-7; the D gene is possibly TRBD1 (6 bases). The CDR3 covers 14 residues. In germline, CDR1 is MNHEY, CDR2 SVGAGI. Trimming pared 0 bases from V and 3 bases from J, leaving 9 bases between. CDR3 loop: CASSYSGTSYEQYV. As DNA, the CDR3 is TGTGCCAGCAGTTACTCAGGGACAAGCTACGAGCAGTACGTC.

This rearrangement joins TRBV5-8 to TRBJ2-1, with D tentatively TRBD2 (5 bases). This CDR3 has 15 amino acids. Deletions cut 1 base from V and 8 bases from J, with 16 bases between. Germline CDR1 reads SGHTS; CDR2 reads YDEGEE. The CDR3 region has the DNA TGTGCCAGCAGCTTGAATTCCGGGGTGGAGCATGAGCAGTTCTTC. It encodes CASSLNSGVEHEQFF.

DNA of the CDR3: TGTGCCTGGAGTCACGGGACAGGGGCTTTTGGAAACACCATATATTTT. Translating gives CAWSHGTGAFGNTIYF. The chain couples TRBV30 to TRBJ1-3, with TRBD1 matching over 10 bases. CDR1 is GTSNPN, CDR2 SVGIG, per germline (reference sequence). V dropped 2 bases and J dropped 3; count of bases not matched to a gene: 7. The CDR3 runs 16 residues.

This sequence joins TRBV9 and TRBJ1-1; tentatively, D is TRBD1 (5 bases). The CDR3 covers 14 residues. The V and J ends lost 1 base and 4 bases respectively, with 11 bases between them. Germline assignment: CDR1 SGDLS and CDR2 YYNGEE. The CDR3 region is CASSVQGFGTEAFF. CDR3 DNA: TGTGCCAGCAGCGTACAGGGCTTCGGCACTGAAGCTTTCTTT.

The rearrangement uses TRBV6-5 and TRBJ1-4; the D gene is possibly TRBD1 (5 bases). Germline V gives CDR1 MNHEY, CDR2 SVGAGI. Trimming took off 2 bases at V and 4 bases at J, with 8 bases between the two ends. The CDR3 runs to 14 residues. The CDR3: CASSYRQSNEKLFF. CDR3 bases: TGTGCCAGCAGTTACAGACAGAGTAATGAAAAACTGTTTTTT.

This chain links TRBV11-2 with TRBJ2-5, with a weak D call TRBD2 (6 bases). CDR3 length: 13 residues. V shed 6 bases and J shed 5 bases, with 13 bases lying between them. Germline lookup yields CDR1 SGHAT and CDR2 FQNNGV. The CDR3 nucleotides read TGTGCCAGCAGAGTAGGCAGCGGGGAGACCCAGTACTTC. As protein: CASRVGSGETQYF.

As DNA, the CDR3 is TGTGCCAGCAGCTCCCCCGGGACAGGGGACACTGAAGCTTTCTTT. It specifies CASSSPGTGDTEAFF. The rearrangement links TRBV7-9 to TRBJ1-1; 10 bases match TRBD1. The germline V gene has CDR1 SEHNR and CDR2 FQNEAQ (reference sequence). The CDR3 is 15 amino acids. J was trimmed by 3 bases and V by 4 bases; bases with no gene match: 5.

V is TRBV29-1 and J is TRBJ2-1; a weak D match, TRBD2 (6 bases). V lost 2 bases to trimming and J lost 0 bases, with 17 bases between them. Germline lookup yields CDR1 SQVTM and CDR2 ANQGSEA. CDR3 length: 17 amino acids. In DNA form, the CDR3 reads TGCAGCGTTGAATGGCGGCCGTTCGGGAGCTCCTACAATGAGCAGTTCTTC. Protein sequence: CSVEWRPFGSSYNEQFF.

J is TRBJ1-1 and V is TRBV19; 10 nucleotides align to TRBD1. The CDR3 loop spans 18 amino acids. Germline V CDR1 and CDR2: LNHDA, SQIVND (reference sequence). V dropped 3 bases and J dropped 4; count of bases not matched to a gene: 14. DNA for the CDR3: TGTGCCAGTAGTATCGGGGGCATGGGGACAGGGGCAGGCACTGAAGCTTTCTTT. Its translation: CASSIGGMGTGAGTEAFF.